The clone carrying this T cell receptor (beta chain) was found a few times. The CDR3 contains 16 residues. Trimming at V came to 5 bases and at J to 1 base, leaving 9 bases not matched to a gene. The germline gives CDR1 SGHVS, CDR2 FQNEAQ. The sample comes from a study of beta chain features in type 1 diabetes. TCRB transcripts that were expressed got sequenced, as all of the isolated RNA had been reverse transcribed. The method was immunoSEQ multiplex PCR; TCRdb's version includes in-frame clones alone and lacks a portion of them. The profile shows 450,000 or so clones, approximately 10% of them singletons. Sorting that relied on CD45RO/CCR7/CD25/CD127/CD95/CD27 yielded CD4+ naive, central memory, regulatory and stem cell-like memory cells.

Sequencing was performed on naive CD4+ T cells from blood. This chain uses TRBV7-8 with TRBJ2-3, with TRBD2 matching 7 bases. The clonotype originates from a woman in her late teens or twenties in good health. DNA of the CDR3: TGTGCCAGCAGCCCACCGGGGAGGGCGCGCACAGATACGCAGTATTTT. Protein product: CASSPPGRARTDTQYF.